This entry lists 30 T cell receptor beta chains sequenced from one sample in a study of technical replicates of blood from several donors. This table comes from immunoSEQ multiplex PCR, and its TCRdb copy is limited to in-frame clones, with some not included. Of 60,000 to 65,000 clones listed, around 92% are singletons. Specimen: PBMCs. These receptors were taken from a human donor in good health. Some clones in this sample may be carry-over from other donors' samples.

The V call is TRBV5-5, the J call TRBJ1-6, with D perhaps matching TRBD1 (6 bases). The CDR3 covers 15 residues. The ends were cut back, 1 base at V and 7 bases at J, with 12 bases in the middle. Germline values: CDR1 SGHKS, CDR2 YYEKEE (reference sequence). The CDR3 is CASSLQGTGNSPLHF. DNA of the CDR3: TGTGCCAGCAGCTTGCAGGGGACGGGCAATTCACCCCTCCACTTT.

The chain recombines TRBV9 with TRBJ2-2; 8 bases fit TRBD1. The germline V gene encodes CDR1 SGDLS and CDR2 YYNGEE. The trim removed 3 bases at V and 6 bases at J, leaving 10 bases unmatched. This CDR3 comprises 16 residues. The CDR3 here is CASSAQGAVDPGELFF. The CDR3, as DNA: TGTGCCAGCAGCGCCCAGGGGGCGGTGGATCCCGGGGAGCTGTTTTTT.

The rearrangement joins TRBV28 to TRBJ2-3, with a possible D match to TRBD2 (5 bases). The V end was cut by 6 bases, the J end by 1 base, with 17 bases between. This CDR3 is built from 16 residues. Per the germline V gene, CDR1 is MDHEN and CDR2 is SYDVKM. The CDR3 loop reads CASRIPPGSGTDTQYF. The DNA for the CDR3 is TGTGCCAGCAGGATACCCCCGGGGAGCGGCACAGATACGCAGTATTTT.

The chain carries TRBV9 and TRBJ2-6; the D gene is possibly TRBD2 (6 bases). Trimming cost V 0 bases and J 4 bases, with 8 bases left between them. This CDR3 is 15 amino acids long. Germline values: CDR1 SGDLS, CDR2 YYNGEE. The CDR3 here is CASSVEAGGANVLTF. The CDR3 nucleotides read TGTGCCAGCAGCGTAGAGGCGGGGGGGGCCAACGTCCTGACTTTC.

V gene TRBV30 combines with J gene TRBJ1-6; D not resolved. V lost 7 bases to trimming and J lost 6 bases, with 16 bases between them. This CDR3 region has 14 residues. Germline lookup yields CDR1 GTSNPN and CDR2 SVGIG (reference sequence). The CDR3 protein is CASKGGAGNSPLHF. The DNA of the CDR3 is TGTGCCTCAAAAGGAGGCGCCGGTAATTCACCCCTCCACTTT.

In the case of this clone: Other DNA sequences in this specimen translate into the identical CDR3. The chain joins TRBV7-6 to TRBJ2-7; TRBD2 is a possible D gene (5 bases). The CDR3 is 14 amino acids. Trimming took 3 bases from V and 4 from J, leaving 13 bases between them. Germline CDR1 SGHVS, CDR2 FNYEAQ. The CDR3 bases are TGTGCCAGCAGCTTGGGAGAGGACTCTTACGAGCAGTACTTC. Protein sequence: CASSLGEDSYEQYF.

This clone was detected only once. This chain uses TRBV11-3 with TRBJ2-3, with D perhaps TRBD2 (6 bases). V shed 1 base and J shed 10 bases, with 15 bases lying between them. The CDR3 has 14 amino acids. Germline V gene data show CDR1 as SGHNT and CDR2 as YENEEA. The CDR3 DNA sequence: TGTGCCAGCAGCTTAGCGGGAGAGGAAAAAGCGCAGTATTTT. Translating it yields CASSLAGEEKAQYF. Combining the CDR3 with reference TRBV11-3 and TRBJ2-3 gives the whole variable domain EAGVVQSPRYKIIEKKQPVAFWCNPISGHNTLYWYLQNLGQGPELLIRYENEEAVDDSQLPKDRFSAERLKGVDSTLKIQPAELGDSAVYLCASSLAGEEKAQYFGPGTRLTVL.

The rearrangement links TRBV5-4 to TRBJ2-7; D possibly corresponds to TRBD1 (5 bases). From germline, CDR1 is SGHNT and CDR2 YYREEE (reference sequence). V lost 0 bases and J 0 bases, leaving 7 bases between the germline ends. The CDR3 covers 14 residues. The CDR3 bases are TGTGCCAGCAGCTTGGGGGGCCTCTCCTACGAGCAGTACTTC. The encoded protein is CASSLGGLSYEQYF. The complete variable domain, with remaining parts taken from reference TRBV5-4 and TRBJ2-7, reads ETGVTQSPTHLIKTRGQQVTLRCSSQSGHNTVSWYQQALGQGPQFIFQYYREEENGRGNFPPRFSGLQFPNYSSELNVNALELDDSALYLCASSLGGLSYEQYFGPGTRLTVT.

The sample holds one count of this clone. In nucleotides, the CDR3 is TGTGCCAGCAGCTTTGTTCCTACTAGCGTCGGGCAGTTCTTC. Its protein is CASSFVPTSVGQFF. This chain joins TRBV7-2 and TRBJ2-1; TRBD2 matches 7 bases. CDR3 length equals 14 residues. The germline CDR1 and CDR2 sequences are SGHTA and FQGNSA. V gave up 3 bases and J gave up 12 bases; unmatched junction bases: 11.

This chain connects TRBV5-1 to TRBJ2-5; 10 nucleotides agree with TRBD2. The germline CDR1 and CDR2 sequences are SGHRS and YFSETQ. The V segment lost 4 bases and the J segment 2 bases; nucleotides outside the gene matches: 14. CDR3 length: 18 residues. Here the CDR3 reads CASSPGRVAGGRQETQYF. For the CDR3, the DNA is TGCGCCAGCAGCCCTGGAAGGGTAGCGGGAGGCCGACAAGAGACCCAGTACTTC.

CDR3 region: CAWSMRERYEQFF. In nucleotides, the CDR3 is TGTGCCTGGAGTATGCGGGAGAGATATGAGCAGTTCTTC. The J gene is TRBJ2-1, the V gene TRBV30; 7 nucleotides line up with TRBD2. The CDR3 covers 13 residues. Germline V gene sequence: CDR1 GTSNPN, CDR2 SVGIG (reference sequence). The V and J ends lost 2 bases and 8 bases, in that order; junction bases with no gene match: 6.

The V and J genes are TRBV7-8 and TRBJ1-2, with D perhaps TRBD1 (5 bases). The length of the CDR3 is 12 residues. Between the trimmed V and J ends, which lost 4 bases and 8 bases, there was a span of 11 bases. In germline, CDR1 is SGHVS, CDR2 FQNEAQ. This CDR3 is CASSSHRSGYTF. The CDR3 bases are TGTGCCAGCAGCTCACACAGGTCCGGCTACACCTTC.

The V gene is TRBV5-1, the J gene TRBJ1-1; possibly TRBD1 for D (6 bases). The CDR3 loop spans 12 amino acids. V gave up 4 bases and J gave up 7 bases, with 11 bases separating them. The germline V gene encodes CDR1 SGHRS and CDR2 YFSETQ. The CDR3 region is CASSPETGEAFF. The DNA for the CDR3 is TGCGCCAGCAGCCCAGAGACAGGTGAAGCTTTCTTT. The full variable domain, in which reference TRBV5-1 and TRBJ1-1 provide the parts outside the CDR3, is KAGVTQTPRYLIKTRGQQVTLSCSPISGHRSVSWYQQTPGQGLQFLFEYFSETQRNKGNFPGRFSGRQFSNSRSEMNVSTLELGDSALYLCASSPETGEAFFGQGTRLTVV.

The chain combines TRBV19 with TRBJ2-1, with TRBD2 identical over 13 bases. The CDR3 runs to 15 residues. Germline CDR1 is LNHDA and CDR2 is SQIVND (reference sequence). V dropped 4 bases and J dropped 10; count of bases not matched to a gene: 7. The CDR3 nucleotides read TGTGCCAGTAGTAGCGGGACTAGCGGGGTCAAGGAGCAGTTCTTC. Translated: CASSSGTSGVKEQFF.

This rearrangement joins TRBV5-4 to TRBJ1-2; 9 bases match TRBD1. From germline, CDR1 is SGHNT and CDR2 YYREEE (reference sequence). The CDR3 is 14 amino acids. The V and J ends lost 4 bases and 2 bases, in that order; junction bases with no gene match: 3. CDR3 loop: CASSTGTGNYGYTF. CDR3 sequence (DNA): TGTGCCAGCAGCACTGGGACAGGGAACTATGGCTACACCTTC. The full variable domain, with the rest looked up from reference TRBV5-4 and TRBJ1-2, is ETGVTQSPTHLIKTRGQQVTLRCSSQSGHNTVSWYQQALGQGPQFIFQYYREEENGRGNFPPRFSGLQFPNYSSELNVNALELDDSALYLCASSTGTGNYGYTFGSGTRLTVV.

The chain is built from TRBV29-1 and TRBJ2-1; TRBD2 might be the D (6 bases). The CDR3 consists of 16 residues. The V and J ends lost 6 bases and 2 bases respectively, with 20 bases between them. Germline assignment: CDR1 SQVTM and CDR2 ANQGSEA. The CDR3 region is CSVTGAEGRTYNEQFF. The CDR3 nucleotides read TGCAGCGTAACTGGTGCGGAGGGCAGAACCTACAATGAGCAGTTCTTC.

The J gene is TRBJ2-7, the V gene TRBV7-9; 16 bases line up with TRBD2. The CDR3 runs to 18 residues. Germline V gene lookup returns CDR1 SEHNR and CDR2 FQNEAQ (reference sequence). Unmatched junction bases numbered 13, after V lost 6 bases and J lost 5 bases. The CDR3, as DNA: TGTGCCAGCAGGACGGGACTAGCGGGAGGGAGGGGGCACAACGAGCAGTACTTC. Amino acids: CASRTGLAGGRGHNEQYF.

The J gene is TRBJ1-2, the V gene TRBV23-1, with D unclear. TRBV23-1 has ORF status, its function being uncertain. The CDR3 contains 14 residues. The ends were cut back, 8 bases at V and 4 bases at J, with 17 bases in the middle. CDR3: CASGLMEATYGYTF. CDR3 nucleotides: TGCGCCAGCGGGTTAATGGAGGCTACCTATGGCTACACCTTC.

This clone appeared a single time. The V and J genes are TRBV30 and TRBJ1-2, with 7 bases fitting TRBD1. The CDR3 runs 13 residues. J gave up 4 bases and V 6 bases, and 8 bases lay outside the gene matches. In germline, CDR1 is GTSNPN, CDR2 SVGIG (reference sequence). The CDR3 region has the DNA TGTGCCTGCCCTCCGGACAGGAGCTATGGCTACACCTTC. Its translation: CACPPDRSYGYTF.

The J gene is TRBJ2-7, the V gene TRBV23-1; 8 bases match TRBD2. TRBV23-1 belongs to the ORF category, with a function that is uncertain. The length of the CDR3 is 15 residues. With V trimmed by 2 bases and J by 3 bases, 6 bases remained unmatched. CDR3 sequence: CASSQREGRIYEQYF. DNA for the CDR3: TGCGCCAGCAGTCAACGGGAGGGAAGGATCTACGAGCAGTACTTC.

The CDR3 nucleotides are TGTGCCAGCAGCTTTGGGTCCAGGATCCAAGAGACCCAGTACTTC. It translates to CASSFGSRIQETQYF. This chain connects TRBV5-8 to TRBJ2-5; the D is unclear. The CDR3 is made up of 15 amino acids. The germline CDR1 and CDR2 sequences are SGHTS and YDEGEE. V was cut by 2 bases and J by 1 base, with 12 bases left in between.

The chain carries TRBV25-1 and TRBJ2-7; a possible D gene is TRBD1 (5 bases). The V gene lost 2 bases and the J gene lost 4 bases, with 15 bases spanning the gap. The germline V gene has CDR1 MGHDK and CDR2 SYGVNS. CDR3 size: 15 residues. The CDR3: CASSEAGIGSYEQYF. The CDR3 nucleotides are TGTGCCAGCAGTGAAGCAGGGATCGGATCGTACGAGCAGTACTTC.

The CDR3 spells CASSSSGGWYEQYF. In DNA, the CDR3 is TGTGCCAGCAGCTCCTCAGGGGGGTGGTACGAGCAGTACTTC. The chain carries TRBV7-8 and TRBJ2-7, with D perhaps matching TRBD1 (7 bases). Trimming removed 4 bases at V and 4 bases at J, with 14 bases between. The CDR3 loop spans 14 amino acids. The germline gives CDR1 SGHVS, CDR2 FQNEAQ. Filled out from reference TRBV7-8 and TRBJ2-7, the complete variable domain reads GAGVSQSPRYKVAKRGQDVALRCDPISGHVSLFWYQQALGQGPEFLTYFQNEAQLDKSGLPSDRFFAERPEGSVSTLKIQRTQQEDSAVYLCASSSSGGWYEQYFGPGTRLTVT.

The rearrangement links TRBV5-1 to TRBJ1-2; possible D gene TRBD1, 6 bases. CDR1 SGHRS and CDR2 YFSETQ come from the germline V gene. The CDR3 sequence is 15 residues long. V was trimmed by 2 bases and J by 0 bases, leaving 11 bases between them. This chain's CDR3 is CASSFGGTTNYGYTF. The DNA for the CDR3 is TGCGCCAGCAGCTTTGGGGGCACTACTAACTATGGCTACACCTTC.

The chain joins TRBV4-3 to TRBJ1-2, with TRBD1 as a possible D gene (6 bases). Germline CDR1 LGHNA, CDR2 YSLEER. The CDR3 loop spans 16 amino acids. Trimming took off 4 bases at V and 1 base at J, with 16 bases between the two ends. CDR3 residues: CASSPQTGDYNYGYTF. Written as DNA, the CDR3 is TGCGCCAGCAGCCCCCAGACAGGAGATTATAACTATGGCTACACCTTC.

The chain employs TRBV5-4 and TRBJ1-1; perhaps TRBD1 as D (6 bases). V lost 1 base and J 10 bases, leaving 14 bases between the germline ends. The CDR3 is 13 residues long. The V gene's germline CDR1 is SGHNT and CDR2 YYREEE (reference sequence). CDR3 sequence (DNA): TGTGCCAGCAGCTTGATCGGGGGGGCAGCAGCTTTCTTT. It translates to CASSLIGGAAAFF.

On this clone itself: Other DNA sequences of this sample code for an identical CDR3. The CDR3 nucleotides are TGCGCCAGCAGCTTGGGCAGCTCCTACGAGCAGTACTTC. Its protein is CASSLGSSYEQYF. The genes are TRBV5-1 and TRBJ2-7; D is unresolved. The CDR3 sequence is 13 residues long. Germline V gene sequence: CDR1 SGHRS, CDR2 YFSETQ. V was trimmed by 0 bases and J by 0 bases, leaving 4 bases between them.

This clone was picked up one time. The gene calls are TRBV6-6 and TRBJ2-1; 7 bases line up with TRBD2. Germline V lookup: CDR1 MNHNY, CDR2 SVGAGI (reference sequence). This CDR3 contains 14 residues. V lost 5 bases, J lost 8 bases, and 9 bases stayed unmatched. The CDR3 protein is CASSLRRERDEQFF. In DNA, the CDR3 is TGTGCCAGCAGTCTCCGGCGGGAGCGAGATGAGCAGTTCTTC.

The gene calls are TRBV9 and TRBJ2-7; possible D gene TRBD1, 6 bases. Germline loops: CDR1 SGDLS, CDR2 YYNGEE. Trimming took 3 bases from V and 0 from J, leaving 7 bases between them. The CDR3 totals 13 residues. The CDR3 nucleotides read TGTGCCAGCAGCGAGGGACACTCCTACGAGCAGTACTTC. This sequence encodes CASSEGHSYEQYF.

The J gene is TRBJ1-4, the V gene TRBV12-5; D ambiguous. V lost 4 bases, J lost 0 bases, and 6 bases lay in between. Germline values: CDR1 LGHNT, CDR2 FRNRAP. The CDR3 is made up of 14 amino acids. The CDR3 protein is CASGSTATNEKLFF. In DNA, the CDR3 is TGTGCTAGTGGTTCTACTGCAACTAATGAAAAACTGTTTTTT.